This TCR beta chain was observed in a study of kidney transplant recipient with SARS-CoV-2 infection. This clonotype was picked up a small number of times. TCRdb used MiXCR to reprocess the reads, holding one entry per CDR3 protein. This table has under 300,000 distinct CDR3 sequences, around 26% appearing once. Germline V gene lookup returns CDR1 KGHSH and CDR2 LQKENI. V was trimmed by 6 bases and J by 0 bases, leaving 9 bases between them. The CDR3 is 14 residues long. This chain uses TRBV18 with TRBJ2-4; D not resolved. The sample consisted of a blood sample, taken at baseline and on approximately day 120 from a kidney transplant recipient. This TCR was recovered from a young adult male patient who had COVID-19 and was a kidney transplant recipient. Certain T cells may be donor cells from the graft. The CDR3 sequence: CASSFGLAKNIQYF. The CDR3 coding sequence is TGTGCCAGCTCCTTCGGTCTAGCCAAAAACATTCAGTACTTC.